Presented here are 15 T cell receptor beta chains from one specimen sequenced in a study of regulatory T cells in long-lasting Graves disease. The time point denotes: persistent/refractory GD, antithyroid drugs over 5 years with positive TRAb. PBMC-derived RNA was used for the TCR library. Combining iRepertoire HTBI primers with Arm-PCR of CDR3 regions, the authors built TCR beta libraries. TCRdb used MiXCR to reprocess the multiplex PCR reads, holding one entry per CDR3 protein. The sample lists about 300,000 distinct CDR3 sequences, roughly a fifth seen once, with roughly three fifths in the top ten. The sample consisted of peripheral blood mononuclear cells (PBMCs), taken when the disease was refractory, from a patient treated with antithyroid drugs. Receptors were obtained from a female donor with Graves disease.

Notes on this clonotype: A far larger clone is one base from this, pointing to a likely read error. The chain combines TRBV6-2 or TRBV6-3 with TRBJ1-1; TRBD1 is a possible D gene (5 bases). Trimming took off 5 bases at V and 4 bases at J, with 8 bases between the two ends. This CDR3 has 12 residues. The germline V gene has CDR1 MNHEY and CDR2 SVGEGT. The CDR3 here is CASSGGATEAFF. In nucleotides, the CDR3 is TGTGCCAGCAGTGGAGGGGCCACTGAAGCTTTCTTT.

This clonotype was picked up a small number of times. J is TRBJ2-7 and V is TRBV28; D is uncertain. The V gene lost 8 bases and the J gene lost 3 bases, with 8 bases spanning the gap. The CDR3 loop spans 11 amino acids. Germline-derived CDR1 and CDR2 are MDHEN and SYDVKM. In DNA form, the CDR3 reads TGTGCCAGCCGGTACGACTACGAGCAGTACTTC. It translates to CASRYDYEQYF. Filled out from reference TRBV28 and TRBJ2-7, the complete variable domain reads DVKVTQSSRYLVKRTGEKVFLECVQDMDHENMFWYRQDPGLGLRLIYFSYDVKMKEKGDIPEGYSVSREKKERFSLILESASTNQTSMYLCASRYDYEQYFGPGTRLTVT.

This clonotype came up many times. V and J are TRBV28 and TRBJ1-4; D unclear. The CDR3 runs to 11 residues. CDR1 and CDR2 (germline): MDHEN, SYDVKM. V was clipped by 6 bases and J by 6 bases, with 5 bases between them. CDR3 sequence (DNA): TGTGCCAGCAGGAGGGATGAAAAACTGTTTTTT. Translated: CASRRDEKLFF. The full variable domain, completed using reference TRBV28 and TRBJ1-4, is DVKVTQSSRYLVKRTGEKVFLECVQDMDHENMFWYRQDPGLGLRLIYFSYDVKMKEKGDIPEGYSVSREKKERFSLILESASTNQTSMYLCASRRDEKLFFGSGTQLSVL.

This clonotype was counted ten times or more. The J gene is TRBJ1-1, the V gene TRBV20-1, with D perhaps TRBD1 (6 bases). Germline assignment: CDR1 DFQATT and CDR2 SNEGSKA (reference sequence). V was clipped by 1 base and J by 5 bases, with 14 bases between them. The CDR3 runs 14 residues. This CDR3 is CSARGGLGVTEAFF. CDR3 nucleotides: TGCAGTGCTAGAGGGGGGCTTGGGGTTACTGAAGCTTTCTTT.

This clonotype was detected ten times or more. The rearrangement joins TRBV19 to TRBJ1-1; D gene ambiguous. CDR1 is LNHDA, CDR2 SQIVND, per germline (reference sequence). V lost 1 base and J lost 3, with 9 bases in between. This CDR3 has 14 amino acids. The CDR3 DNA reads as TGTGCCAGTAGTATAGGCGAGGCTCACACTGAAGCTTTCTTT. This translates into CASSIGEAHTEAFF. The full variable domain, with the rest looked up from reference TRBV19 and TRBJ1-1, is DGGITQSPKYLFRKEGQNVTLSCEQNLNHDAMYWYRQDPGQGLRLIYYSQIVNDFQKGDIAEGYSVSREKKESFPLTVTSAQKNPTAFYLCASSIGEAHTEAFFGQGTRLTVV.

The V and J genes are TRBV12-3 or TRBV12-4 and TRBJ2-2; tentatively, D is TRBD2 (6 bases). The CDR3 loop spans 14 amino acids. Trimming cost V 7 bases and J 4 bases, with 13 bases left between them. CDR3 in DNA: TGTGCCAGCACCTTAATCGGGGGCACCGGGGAGCTGTTTTTT. Translating gives CASTLIGGTGELFF.

This clonotype has a count of ten or more. The chain is built from TRBV5-1 and TRBJ1-2; D gene unclear. The V gene's germline CDR1 is SGHRS and CDR2 YFSETQ. This CDR3 has 14 amino acids. Trimming removed 4 bases at V and 8 bases at J, with 18 bases between. The CDR3 region is CASSGERENNGYTF. As DNA, the CDR3 is TGCGCCAGCAGCGGCGAGAGGGAAAACAACGGCTACACCTTC.

This chain links TRBV6-4 with TRBJ1-5; 9 bases align to TRBD1. J lost 7 bases, V lost 7 bases, and 11 bases had no gene match. The CDR3 runs to 15 residues. CDR1 is MRHNA and CDR2 is SNTAGT in the germline V gene. CDR3 sequence reads: CASKTGTGFGQPQHF. The DNA for the CDR3 is TGTGCCAGCAAAACCGGGACAGGGTTCGGGCAGCCCCAGCATTTT.

This clonotype came up many times. Sequence at one end of the junction differs from germline and may be a read error. This chain uses TRBV6-2 or TRBV6-3 with TRBJ1-2, with D uncertain. Germline values: CDR1 MNHEY, CDR2 SVGEGT. This CDR3 contains 12 residues. The CDR3 region has the DNA TGTGCCAGCAGTTCCGGGAACTATGACTACACCTTC. As protein: CASSSGNYDYTF.

The gene calls are TRBV19 and TRBJ2-5; 7 nucleotides agree with TRBD1. Germline CDR1 and CDR2: LNHDA and SQIVND (reference sequence). The CDR3 loop spans 16 amino acids. Trimming removed 8 bases from V and 1 base from J; junction bases left unmatched: 13. The DNA for the CDR3 is TGTGCCAGTTCCCTCGGGACAGTTGGGGTCCAAGAGACCCAGTACTTC. Translation gives CASSLGTVGVQETQYF.

This clonotype was detected ten times or more. The chain is built from TRBV30 and TRBJ2-5; D is unclear. Trimming took off 2 bases at V and 2 bases at J, with 12 bases between the two ends. Germline CDR1 is GTSNPN and CDR2 is SVGIG (reference sequence). This CDR3 has 14 residues. The CDR3 nucleotides read TGTGCCTGGAGTCCATTCGGGTGGCAAGAGACCCAGTACTTC. Protein sequence: CAWSPFGWQETQYF.

CDR3 DNA: TGCAGCGTTGAAGATCAAGACAGTTATTTTACCGGGGAGCTGTTTTTT. Translation: CSVEDQDSYFTGELFF. The chain couples TRBV29-1 to TRBJ2-2; maybe TRBD1 (5 bases). With 0 bases removed from V and 5 bases from J, the gap between germline ends came to 16 bases. Germline assignment: CDR1 SQVTM and CDR2 ANQGSEA. The CDR3 extends over 16 amino acids.

J is TRBJ2-5 and V is TRBV29-1, with 9 bases aligning to TRBD1. Trimming removed 7 bases from V and 4 bases from J; junction bases left unmatched: 7. The CDR3 has 13 amino acids. In germline, CDR1 is SQVTM, CDR2 ANQGSEA. The CDR3 nucleotides are TGCAGCGCTGGACAGGGGAGGTCAGAGACCCAGTACTTC. This translates into CSAGQGRSETQYF.

This clonotype was seen repeatedly, ten times or more. V is TRBV27 and J is TRBJ1-1, with D possibly matching TRBD1 (5 bases). The CDR3 totals 13 residues. The ends were cut back, 6 bases at V and 6 bases at J, with 14 bases in the middle. Per the germline V gene, CDR1 is MNHEY and CDR2 is SMNVEV (reference sequence). The CDR3 sequence: CASRYAGVSEAFF. DNA of the CDR3: TGTGCCAGCAGGTATGCGGGGGTGTCTGAAGCTTTCTTT.

This clonotype was counted between two and nine times. CDR3: CAISVGTGVNTGELFF. DNA of the CDR3: TGTGCCATCAGTGTTGGGACAGGGGTGAACACCGGGGAGCTGTTTTTT. This chain links TRBV10-3 with TRBJ2-2; 10 bases are shared with TRBD1. The J segment lost 1 base and the V segment lost 4 bases, leaving 3 bases of the junction unmatched. The V gene's germline CDR1 is ENHRY and CDR2 SYGVKD. The CDR3 loop spans 16 amino acids.